The clone carrying this TCR beta chain was seen a handful of times. In germline, CDR1 is MDHEN, CDR2 SYDVKM. The V end lost 6 bases, the J end lost 2 bases, and 14 bases lay between the germline ends. The CDR3 has 14 amino acids. The data were taken from a study of blood T cell repertoires in COVID-19. Background on the study: PBMCs, B-cell-depleted T cells, or T cells were the source of the cDNA or gDNA that made up the material.

In the source study's methods: Estimates of nucleated cell counts were drawn from the amplification of reference gene primers. Here immunoSEQ multiplex PCR was the method, and the copy in TCRdb shows in-frame clones only, minus some. V and J calls and clone size are given by that table; D and trimming were obtained from the DNA. Here the sample spans 190,000 or so clones, more than 65% being singletons. Assignments of participants to cohorts depended upon their own reported clinical history. Two negative PCRs, clearance, or symptom resolution had been documented for recovered Cohort 3 donors. This chain links TRBV28 with TRBJ2-7; a possible D gene is TRBD1 (5 bases). This receptor was taken from a middle-aged man who had recovered from COVID-19. Material for sequencing was PBMCs or T cells enriched from blood (not recorded which). The CDR3 is CASRPHRLAYEQYF. The CDR3 coding sequence is TGTGCCAGCAGACCCCACAGGCTAGCCTACGAGCAGTACTTC.